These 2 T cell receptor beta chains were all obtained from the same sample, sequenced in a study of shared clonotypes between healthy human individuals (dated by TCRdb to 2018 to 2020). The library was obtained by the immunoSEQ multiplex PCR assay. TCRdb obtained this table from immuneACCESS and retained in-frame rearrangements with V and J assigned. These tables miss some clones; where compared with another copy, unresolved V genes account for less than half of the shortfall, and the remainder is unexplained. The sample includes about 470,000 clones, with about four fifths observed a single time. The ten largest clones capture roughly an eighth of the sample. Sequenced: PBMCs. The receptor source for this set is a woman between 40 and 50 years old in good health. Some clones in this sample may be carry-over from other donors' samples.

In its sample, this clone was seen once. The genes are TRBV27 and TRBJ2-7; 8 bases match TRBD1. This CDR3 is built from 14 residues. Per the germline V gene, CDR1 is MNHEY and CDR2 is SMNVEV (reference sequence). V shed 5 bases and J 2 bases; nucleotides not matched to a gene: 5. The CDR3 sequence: CASSPPGQAYEQYF. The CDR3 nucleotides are TGTGCCAGCAGTCCCCCGGGACAGGCCTACGAGCAGTACTTC.

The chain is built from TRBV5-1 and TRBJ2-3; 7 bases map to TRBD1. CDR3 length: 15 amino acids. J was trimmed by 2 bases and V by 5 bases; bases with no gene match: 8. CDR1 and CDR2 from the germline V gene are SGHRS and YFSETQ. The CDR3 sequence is CASRPDRTTTDTQYF. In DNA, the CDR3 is TGCGCCAGCAGGCCGGACAGGACCACCACAGATACGCAGTATTTT.